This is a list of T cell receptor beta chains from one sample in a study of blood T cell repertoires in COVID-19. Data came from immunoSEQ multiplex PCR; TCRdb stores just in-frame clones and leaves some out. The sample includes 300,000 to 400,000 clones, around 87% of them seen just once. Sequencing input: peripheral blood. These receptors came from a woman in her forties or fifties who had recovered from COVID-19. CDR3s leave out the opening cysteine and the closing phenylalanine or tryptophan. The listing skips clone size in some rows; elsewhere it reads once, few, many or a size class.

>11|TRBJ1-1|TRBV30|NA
AWSFVLSTEAF
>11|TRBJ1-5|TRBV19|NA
ASSLSEGQPQH
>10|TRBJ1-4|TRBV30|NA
AGVTTNEKLF
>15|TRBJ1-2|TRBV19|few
ASSIVGTGDLFYGYT
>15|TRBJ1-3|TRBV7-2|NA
ASSLFLDVGPGNTIY
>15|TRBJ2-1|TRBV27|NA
ASSLVDSRPLDDEQF
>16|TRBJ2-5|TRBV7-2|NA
ASSLATALPLSLETQY
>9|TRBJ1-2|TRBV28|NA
ASSPVYGYT
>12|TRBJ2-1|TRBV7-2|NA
ASSLVGGYNEQF
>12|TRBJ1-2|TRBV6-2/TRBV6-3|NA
ASSYQTNRDGYT
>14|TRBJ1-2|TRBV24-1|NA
ATSDSLGQGADGYT
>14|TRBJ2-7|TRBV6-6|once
ASSYSRAHTSYEQY
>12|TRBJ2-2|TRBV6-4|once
ASRAGGNTGELF
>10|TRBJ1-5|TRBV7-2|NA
ASSSRDQPQH
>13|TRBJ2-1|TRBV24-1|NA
ATSDPGQGKNEQF
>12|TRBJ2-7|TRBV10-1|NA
ASSESLLSGEQY
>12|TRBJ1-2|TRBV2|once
ASSEEARTGALD
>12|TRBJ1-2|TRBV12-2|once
ASRLALEYYGYT
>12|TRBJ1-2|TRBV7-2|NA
ASSSEGLIYGYT
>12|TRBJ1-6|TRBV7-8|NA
ASSLGELGSPLH
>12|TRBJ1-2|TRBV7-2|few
ASSLPRGSYGYT
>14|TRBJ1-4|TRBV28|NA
ASSFSRGRRDEKLF
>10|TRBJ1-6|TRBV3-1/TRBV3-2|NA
ASSPDPGPLH
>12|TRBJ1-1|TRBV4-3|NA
ASSQDSGDTEAF
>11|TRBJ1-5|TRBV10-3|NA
AISDQGNQPQH
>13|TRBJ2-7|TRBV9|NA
ASSPGDQGFHEQY
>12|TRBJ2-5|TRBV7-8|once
ASSREITSETQY
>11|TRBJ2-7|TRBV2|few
ASSDRRGTEQY
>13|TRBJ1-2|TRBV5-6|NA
ASSLRTGTSYGYT
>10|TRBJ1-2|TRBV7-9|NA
ASSLEERFYT
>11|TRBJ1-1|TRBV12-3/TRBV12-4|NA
ASSTGGVTEAF
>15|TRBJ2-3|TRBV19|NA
ASSITGTSGGAGTQY
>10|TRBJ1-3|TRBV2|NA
ASSERAGRVY
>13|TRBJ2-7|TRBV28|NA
ASSKGQGAPYEQY
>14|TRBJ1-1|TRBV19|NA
ASSARAGEMNTEAF
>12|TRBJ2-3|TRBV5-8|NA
ASSLGGASDTQY
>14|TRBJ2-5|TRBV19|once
ASSPRTSGGEETQY